This T cell receptor beta chain comes out of a study of chemoradiotherapy in HPV16-positive cancers. Findings of the study overall: Better recurrence-free survival went with HPV-responsive T-cell expansion in HPV16-positive patients.

The germline CDR1 and CDR2 sequences are SGHNT and YYREEE (reference sequence). The CDR3 sequence is 13 residues long. V lost 0 bases and J 5 bases, leaving 8 bases between the germline ends. Using immunoSEQ multiplex PCR, the repertoire was profiled, and TCRdb retains in-frame clones only, with some absent. Here the sample spans about 20,000 clones, around 67% being singletons. A note on this clone: Its antigen is still unknown.

The sample was gathered from a patient who underwent chemoradiotherapy. The genes are TRBV5-4 and TRBJ2-5, with D perhaps TRBD1 or TRBD2 (5 bases each). This clonotype was obtained from a human donor with HPV-associated anogenital cancer. DNA of the CDR3: TGTGCCAGCAGCTTGGAGGGACGGGAGACCCAGTACTTC. Encoded protein: CASSLEGRETQYF.